This TCR beta chain comes out of a study of blood T cell repertoires in COVID-19 (dated by TCRdb to 2018 to 2021). About the investigation overall: Samples covering the acute and convalescent phases of COVID-19 were provided by collaborators in the United States, Italy and Spain. The sample metadata nearly always contained a de-identified subject ID, COVID-19 status, age in years and sex. The repertoires were made available in a free public database intended to serve as a resource for research on the immune response to SARS-CoV-2. Where available, HLA class I and class II types were obtained from metadata supplied by the sample provider rather than from assay-based typing. The material from the prospective study consisted of cDNA or gDNA derived from T cells, B-cell-depleted T cells, or PBMCs. Samples came from the ongoing ImmuneRACE study (first 160 participants) plus 1,254 subjects from 6 global collaborators. Deeply sampled blood TCRbeta repertoires from subjects exposed to, actively infected with, or recovered from COVID-19 were included in the dataset.

Notes on this clone: Its antigen is currently not known. Base-call qualities are not available, and no considerably larger clone is one nucleotide away.

Collaborating institutions collected whole blood in K2EDTA tubes following their own protocols. Collaborator samples were shipped for TCRbeta analysis as frozen whole blood, isolated PBMCs, or DNA extracted from either sample type. CDR1 SNHLY and CDR2 FYNNEI are derived from the germline V gene. Here V drops 1 base and J drops 5 bases, and the junction holds 2 bases not matched to any gene. From its cysteine to its phenylalanine, the CDR3 spans 15 amino acids. Only the CDR3 DNA stays, 45 bases, in frame from base 1. The immunoSEQ Assay, a bias-controlled multiplex PCR, was used to amplify TCRbeta CDR3 regions from genomic DNA. Per the original workflow: The number of nucleated cells in each sample was estimated from the amplification of reference gene primers within the assay. To quantify the absolute abundance of each unique TCRbeta CDR3 rearrangement, sequence reads were collapsed and filtered. For each sample, productive Simpson clonality was calculated as the square root of Simpson's diversity index over productive rearrangements. The table was pulled from immuneACCESS by TCRdb, which kept in-frame rearrangements only. Such tables lose some clones; where checked, under half of the loss comes from unresolved V genes, and the rest has no known cause. V and J calls and clone size come straight from that table; D and trimming were deduced from the DNA. Present in this sample are more than 35,000 clones, 80% to 90% of which were seen just once. Jointly, the top ten make up approximately 20% of the sample.

Overall study results and their limits: The amount of clinical and demographic metadata varied by source and participant and was provided uncurated.

Sequencing was performed on peripheral blood. In this chain, TRBV2 is recombined with TRBJ1-5, with 10 junctional bases fitting TRBD1. The sequence was obtained from a man aged 65 to 85 with acute or convalescent COVID-19. The sequence in DNA is TGTGCCAGCAGTGAAGAGGGACAGGGGTATCAGCCCCAGCATTTT. Protein translation: CASSEEGQGYQPQHF.